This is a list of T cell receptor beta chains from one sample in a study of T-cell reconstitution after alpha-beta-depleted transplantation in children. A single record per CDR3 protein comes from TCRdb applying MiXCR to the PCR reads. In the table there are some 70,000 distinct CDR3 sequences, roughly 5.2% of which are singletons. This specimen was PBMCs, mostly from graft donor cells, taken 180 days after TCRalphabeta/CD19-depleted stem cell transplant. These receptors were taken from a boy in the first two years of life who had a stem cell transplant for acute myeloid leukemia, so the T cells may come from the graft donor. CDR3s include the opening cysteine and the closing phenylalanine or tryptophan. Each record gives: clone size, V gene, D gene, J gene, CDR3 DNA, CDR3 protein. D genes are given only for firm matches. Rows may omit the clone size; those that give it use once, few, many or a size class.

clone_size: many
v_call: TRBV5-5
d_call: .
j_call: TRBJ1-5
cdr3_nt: TGTGCCGAAGAGCCGGGGGCCCATCAGCCCCAGCATTTT
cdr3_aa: CAEEPGAHQPQHF

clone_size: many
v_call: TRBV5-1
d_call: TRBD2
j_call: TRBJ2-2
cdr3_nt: TGCGCCAGCAGCTTCAGCGGGGGGGCCGGCACCGGGGAGCTGTTTTTT
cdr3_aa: CASSFSGGAGTGELFF

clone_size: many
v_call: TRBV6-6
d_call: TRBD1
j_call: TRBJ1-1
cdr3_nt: TGTGCCAGCAGTCAGGACAGGGCGAGGGCTGAAGCTTTCTTT
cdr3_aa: CASSQDRARAEAFF

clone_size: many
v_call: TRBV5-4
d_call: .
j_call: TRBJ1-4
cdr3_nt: TGTGCCAGCAGCTCAGGGGTCTCATGGGTCCTCCCATCAACTAATGAAAAACTGTTTTTT
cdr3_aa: CASSSGVSWVLPSTNEKLFF

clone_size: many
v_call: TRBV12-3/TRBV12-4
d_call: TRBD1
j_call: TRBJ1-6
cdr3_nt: TGTGCCAGCAGCCCAGGACAGGGAAAGAATTCACCCCTCCACTTT
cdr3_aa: CASSPGQGKNSPLHF

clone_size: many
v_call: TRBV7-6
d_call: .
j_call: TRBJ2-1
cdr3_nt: TGTGCCAGCAGCTTAGCGCGCTTGGACAATGAGCAGTTCTTC
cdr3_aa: CASSLARLDNEQFF

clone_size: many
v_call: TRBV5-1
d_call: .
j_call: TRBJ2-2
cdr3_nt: TGCGCCAGCAGGGGGCCCGGGGAGCTGTTTTTT
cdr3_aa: CASRGPGELFF

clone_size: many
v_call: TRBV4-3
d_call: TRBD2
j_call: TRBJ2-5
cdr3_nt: TGCGCCAGCAGCCTATATCTAGGACTAGCGGGGCAAGAGACCCAGTACTTC
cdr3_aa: CASSLYLGLAGQETQYF

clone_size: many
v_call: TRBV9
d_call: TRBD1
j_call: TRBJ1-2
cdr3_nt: TGTGCCAGCAGCGTAGTGGACAGGGAACATGGCTACACCTTC
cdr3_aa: CASSVVDREHGYTF

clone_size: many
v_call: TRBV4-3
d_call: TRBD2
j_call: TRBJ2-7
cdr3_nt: TGCGCCAGCAGCAAGGGGGCTAGCGGGAGCTCCTACGAGCAGTACTTC
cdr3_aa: CASSKGASGSSYEQYF

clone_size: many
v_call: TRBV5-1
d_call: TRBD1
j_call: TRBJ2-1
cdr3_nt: TGCGCCAGCAGCTTTTCCCCCCTACCGGGACAGGGTGTCAATGAGCAGTTCTTC
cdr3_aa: CASSFSPLPGQGVNEQFF

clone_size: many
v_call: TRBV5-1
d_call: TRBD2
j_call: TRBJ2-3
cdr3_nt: TGCGCCAGCAGCCCCCCCCCCAGCGGGGGATATACAGATACGCAGTATTTT
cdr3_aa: CASSPPPSGGYTDTQYF

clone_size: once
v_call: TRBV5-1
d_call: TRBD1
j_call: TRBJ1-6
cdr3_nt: TGCGCCAGCAGCCAGCAACAGGGGAGTCGCAATTCACCCCTCCACTTT
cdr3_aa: CASSQQQGSRNSPLHF

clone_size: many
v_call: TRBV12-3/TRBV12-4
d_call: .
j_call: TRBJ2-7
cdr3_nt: TGTGCCAGCAGTCCGGTGGGGGGAGACTACGAGCAGTACTTC
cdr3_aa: CASSPVGGDYEQYF

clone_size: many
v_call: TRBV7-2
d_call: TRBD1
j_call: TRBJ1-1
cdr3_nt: TGTGCCAGCAGCTTAGCTCCAGGGGGTCTAGCTGAAGCTTTCTTT
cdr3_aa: CASSLAPGGLAEAFF

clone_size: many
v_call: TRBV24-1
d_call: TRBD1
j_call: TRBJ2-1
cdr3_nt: TGTGCCACCAGTGACCCCGGACAGGGGGTTGGCTATGAGCAGTTCTTC
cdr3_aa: CATSDPGQGVGYEQFF

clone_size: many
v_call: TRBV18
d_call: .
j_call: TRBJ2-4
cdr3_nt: TGTGCCAGCTCACCCCTACACTGGGGCATTCAGTACTTC
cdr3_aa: CASSPLHWGIQYF

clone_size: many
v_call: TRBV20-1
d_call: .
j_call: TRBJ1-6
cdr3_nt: TGCAGTGCTAGCCCGACAGGCATTGATTCACCCCTCCACTTT
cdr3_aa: CSASPTGIDSPLHF

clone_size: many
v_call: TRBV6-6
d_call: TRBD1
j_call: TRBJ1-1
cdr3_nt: TGTGCCAGCAGGCGGGCATCGGGACAGGGAGTAGCTGAAGCTTTCTTT
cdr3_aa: CASRRASGQGVAEAFF

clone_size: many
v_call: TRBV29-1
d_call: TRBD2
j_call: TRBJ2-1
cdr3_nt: TGCAGCGTCGTAGGGCGGGGGGCCTACAATGAGCAGTTCTTC
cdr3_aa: CSVVGRGAYNEQFF

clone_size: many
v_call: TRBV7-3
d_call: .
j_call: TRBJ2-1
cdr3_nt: TGTGCCAGCAGCGGAGGGGCCGGGAGCCCCTTC
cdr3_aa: CASSGGAGSPF

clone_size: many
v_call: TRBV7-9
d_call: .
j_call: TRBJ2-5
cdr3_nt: TGTGCCAGCAGCTCCAGGGTGGACCAAGAGACCCAGTACTTC
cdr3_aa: CASSSRVDQETQYF

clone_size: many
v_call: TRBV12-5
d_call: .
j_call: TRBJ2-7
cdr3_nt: TGTGCTAGTGGTTTGGTACAGGACAGTCGGTACGAGCAGTACTTC
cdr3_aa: CASGLVQDSRYEQYF

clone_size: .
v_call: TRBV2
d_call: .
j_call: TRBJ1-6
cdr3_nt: TGTGCCAGCAACTCCAGGGGTATGGATTCACCCCTCCACTTT
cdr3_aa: CASNSRGMDSPLHF

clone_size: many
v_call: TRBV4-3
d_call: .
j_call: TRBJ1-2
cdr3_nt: TGCGCCAGCAGCCAAGATCGCGGCAGCTCCCTCTACACCTTC
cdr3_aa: CASSQDRGSSLYTF

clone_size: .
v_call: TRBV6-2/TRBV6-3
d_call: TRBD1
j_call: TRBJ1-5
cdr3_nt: TGTGCCAGCAGTTACAGTTGGGACAGGCGTTTTTATAGCAATCAGCCCCAGCATTTT
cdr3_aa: CASSYSWDRRFYSNQPQHF

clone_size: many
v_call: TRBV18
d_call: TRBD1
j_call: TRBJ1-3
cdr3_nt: TGTGCCAGCTCCCCTGGGACAGTTGGAAACACCATATATTTT
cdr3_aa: CASSPGTVGNTIYF

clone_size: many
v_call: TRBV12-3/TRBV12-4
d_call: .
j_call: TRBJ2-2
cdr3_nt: TGTGCCAGCAGTTTGCCTGGTGGGGAGCTGTTTTTT
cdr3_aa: CASSLPGGELFF

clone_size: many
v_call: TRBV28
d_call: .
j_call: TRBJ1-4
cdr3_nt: TGTGCCAGCAGTTTATACGGGGGGGGACCTTCCCTTGAAAAACTGTTTTTT
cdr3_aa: CASSLYGGGPSLEKLFF

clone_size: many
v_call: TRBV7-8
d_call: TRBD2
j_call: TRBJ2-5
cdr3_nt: TGTGCCAGCAGCTTAGCTAGGTTCATTAGCGGGGGACAAGAGACCCAGTACTTC
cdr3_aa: CASSLARFISGGQETQYF

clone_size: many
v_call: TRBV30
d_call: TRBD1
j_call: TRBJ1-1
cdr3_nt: TGTGCCTGGGACCGGGACAGGGTGACTGAAGCTTTCTTT
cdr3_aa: CAWDRDRVTEAFF

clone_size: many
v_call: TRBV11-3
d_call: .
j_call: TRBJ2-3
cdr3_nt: TGTGCCAGCAGCTTAGTCCGATCCACAGATACGCAGTATTTT
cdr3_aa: CASSLVRSTDTQYF